This T cell receptor beta chain was sequenced for a study of cytomegalovirus exposure and HLA in healthy donors. The PCR had 60 Vbeta and 13 Jbeta primers. Only in-frame clones appear in the TCRdb table, and some are missing; sequencing was by immunoSEQ multiplex PCR. The table has 95,000 to 150,000 clones, 75% to 90% seen once. Comment on this clone: Antigen unknown.

The CDR3 spans 12 residues. Germline CDR1 SGHDT, CDR2 YYEEEE. With 3 bases removed from V and 7 bases from J, the gap between germline ends came to 8 bases. The donors were healthy bone marrow donors. Study-level results: Most TCR sequences proved rare, with some public TCRs found in many donors. It was in a later analysis that TCR association rates were seen to vary by HLA locus, highest for DRB1 and lowest for HLA-C. There were some 150 TCR beta chains listed as cytomegalovirus-associated.

The source of this sequence is a man aged 18 to 30 in good health and CMV-seropositive. Sequences were obtained from PBMCs. This chain uses TRBV5-6 with TRBJ2-1; D unresolved. The DNA for the CDR3 is TGTGCCAGCAGCTATACCGGGAATGAGCAGTTCTTC. This gives the protein CASSYTGNEQFF. The full variable domain, its missing parts supplied by reference TRBV5-6 and TRBJ2-1, is DAGVTQSPTHLIKTRGQQVTLRCSPKSGHDTVSWYQQALGQGPQFIFQYYEEEERQRGNFPDRFSGHQFPNYSSELNVNALLLGDSALYLCASSYTGNEQFFGPGTRLTVL.